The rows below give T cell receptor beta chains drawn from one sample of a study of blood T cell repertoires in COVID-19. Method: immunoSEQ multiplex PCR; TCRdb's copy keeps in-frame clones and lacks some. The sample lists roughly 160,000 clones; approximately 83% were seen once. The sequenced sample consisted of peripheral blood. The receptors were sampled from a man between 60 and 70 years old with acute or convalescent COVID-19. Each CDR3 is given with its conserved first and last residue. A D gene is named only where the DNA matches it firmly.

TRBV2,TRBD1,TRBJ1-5,CASSSTGGDQPQHF
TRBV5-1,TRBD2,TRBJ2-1,CASSLLAGEQGEQFF
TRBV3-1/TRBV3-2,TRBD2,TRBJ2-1,CASSHGTSGYNEQFF
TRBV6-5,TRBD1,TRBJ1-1,CASSFTGADTEAFF
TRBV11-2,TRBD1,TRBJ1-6,CASSFSAGQVGGLHF
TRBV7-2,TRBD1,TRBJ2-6,CASSPRQGRAGANVLTF
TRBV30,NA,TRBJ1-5,CAWSGQLNQPQHF
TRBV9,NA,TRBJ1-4,CASSVVRARGNEKLFF
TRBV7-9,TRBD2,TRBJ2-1,CAIESGRVEKQFF
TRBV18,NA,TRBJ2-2,CASSPQGNTGELFF
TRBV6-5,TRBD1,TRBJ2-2,CASSSGQGKLFF
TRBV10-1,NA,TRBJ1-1,CASQLTVNTEAFF
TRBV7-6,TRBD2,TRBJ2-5,CASSKGLAGGQETQYF
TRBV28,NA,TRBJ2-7,CASSPRLGQYF
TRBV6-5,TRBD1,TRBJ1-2,CASSASDRGGGYTF
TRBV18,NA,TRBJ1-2,CASSSGEDYGYTF
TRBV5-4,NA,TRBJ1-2,CASSLGGPLAVGGYTF
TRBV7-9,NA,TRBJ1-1,CASSPIGGNTEAFF
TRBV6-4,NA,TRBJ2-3,CASSAGAGDTQYF
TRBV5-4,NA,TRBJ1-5,CAGSSGGGLSNQPQHF
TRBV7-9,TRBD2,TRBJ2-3,CASSLFEAGRGDTQYF
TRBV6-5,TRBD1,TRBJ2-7,CASSTAGTGVYEQYF
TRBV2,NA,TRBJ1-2,CASSDEWSYGYTF
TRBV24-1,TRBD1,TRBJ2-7,CATSDATGGESYEQYF
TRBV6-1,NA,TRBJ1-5,CASSEYYLSNQPQHF
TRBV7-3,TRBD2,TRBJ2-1,CASSTAGGDSYNEQFF
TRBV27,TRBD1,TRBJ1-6,CASSSKRTGVFRNSPLHF
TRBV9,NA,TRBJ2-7,CASSVEGRGGYEQYF
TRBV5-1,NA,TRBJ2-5,CASSALAEQETQYF
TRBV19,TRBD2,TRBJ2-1,CASSTGTSGSREQFF
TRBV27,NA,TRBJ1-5,CASWSQYSNQPQHF
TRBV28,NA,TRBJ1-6,CASTLETGYNSPLHF
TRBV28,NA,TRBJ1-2,CASSSASQGRGYGYTF
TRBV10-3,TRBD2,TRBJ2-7,CAIGSRKRGRVYEQYF
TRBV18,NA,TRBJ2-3,CASSPPNLSPDTQYF
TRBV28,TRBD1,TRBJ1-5,CASSGTGNQPQHF
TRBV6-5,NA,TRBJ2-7,CASSLSGPYEQYF
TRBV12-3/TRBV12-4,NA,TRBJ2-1,CASSFPSVDEQFF
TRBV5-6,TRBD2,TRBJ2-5,CASSFIAGKETQYF
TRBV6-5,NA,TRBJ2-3,CASSLLTGSTDTQYF
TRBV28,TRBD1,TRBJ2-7,CASNHPRRGRPYEQYF
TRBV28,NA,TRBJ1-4,CASSYSPGATNEKLFF
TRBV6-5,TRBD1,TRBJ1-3,CASSIGQGAGNTIYF
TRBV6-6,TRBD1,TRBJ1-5,CASSLQGEGQPQHF
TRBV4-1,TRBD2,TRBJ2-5,CASKEAGGRETQYF
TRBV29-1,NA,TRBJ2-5,CSVQGWETQYF
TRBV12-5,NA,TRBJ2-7,CASGLTPTPSSYEQYF